The 10 T cell receptor beta chains listed next were all sequenced from one sample in a study of a mutant IDH1 vaccine in newly diagnosed glioma (dated by TCRdb to about 2021). Antigens for these TCRs are unknown. Library prep was done by the immunoSEQ multiplex PCR assay. TCRdb's version of the immuneACCESS table is confined to in-frame rearrangements and falls short of the full clone set. An unresolved V gene accounts for under half of the shortfall where checked; the remainder is of unknown origin. The sample table lists about 94,000 clones, just under 90% of them with a count of one. Clones ranked in the top ten supply 0.6% to 0.95% of the sample. Explained via the paper, the time point label denotes: week 47, end of study. Each vaccine dose, consisting of 300 ug of a 20-mer mutant IDH1 peptide in Montanide, was administered subcutaneously with topical imiquimod. The source material was PBMCs, sampled from a glioma patient whose treatment included an IDH1 peptide vaccine. These receptor sequences come from a woman aged 45-59 years with glioma.

This clone has a single count. The chain has TRBV28 and TRBJ2-7, with 8 bases aligning to TRBD1. Unmatched junction bases numbered 14, after V lost 7 bases and J lost 6 bases. The germline V gene has CDR1 MDHEN and CDR2 SYDVKM. The CDR3 totals 15 residues. As DNA, the CDR3 is TGTGCCAGCACCGGACCAGGGGGCGCTTACGCCGAGCAGTACTTC. Translating gives CASTGPGGAYAEQYF.

The CDR3 reads CASKLAGAERETQYF. The CDR3 nucleotides read TGCGCCAGCAAACTAGCGGGAGCCGAGAGAGAGACCCAGTACTTC. The V gene is TRBV10-2, the J gene TRBJ2-5; TRBD2 matches at 11 bases. The CDR3 has 15 residues. V trimming: 7 bases; J trimming: 4 bases; junction bases outside the gene matches: 8. The germline CDR1 and CDR2 sequences are WSHSY and SAAADI.

The chain joins TRBV5-1 to TRBJ1-1, with 7 bases matching TRBD1. J was trimmed by 0 bases and V by 4 bases; bases with no gene match: 9. The CDR3 sequence is 16 residues long. The germline V gene has CDR1 SGHRS and CDR2 YFSETQ. In nucleotides, the CDR3 is TGCGCCAGCAGCCAGGGACAGCTAATCATGAACACTGAAGCTTTCTTT. It codes for CASSQGQLIMNTEAFF.

The CDR3 loop reads CASSFPPGPKNEQYF. For the CDR3, the DNA is TGTGCCAGCAGCTTCCCCCCGGGTCCAAAGAACGAGCAGTACTTC. The chain uses TRBV7-2 and TRBJ2-7; D is ambiguous. CDR1 and CDR2 from the germline V gene are SGHTA and FQGNSA. Trimming cost V 3 bases and J 5 bases, with 17 bases left between them. There are 15 residues in the CDR3.

The V call is TRBV7-9, the J call TRBJ2-5, with a possible D match to TRBD2 (6 bases). Trimming removed 4 bases from V and 14 bases from J, with 20 bases in between. The CDR3 contains 13 residues. Germline V lookup: CDR1 SEHNR, CDR2 FQNEAQ (reference sequence). DNA of the CDR3: TGTGCCAGCAGCTCCTCCGCGGGACCCCTTCCCTACTTC. Encoded protein: CASSSSAGPLPYF.

This clone was observed a few times. V and J are TRBV30 and TRBJ1-1; 8 positions agree with TRBD1. This CDR3 comprises 13 residues. Trimming cost V 4 bases and J 4 bases; bases outside gene matches: 5. CDR1 is GTSNPN and CDR2 is SVGIG in the germline V gene (reference sequence). The CDR3 DNA reads as TGTGCCTGGAACAGGGGGTGGGGCACTGAAGCTTTCTTT. Protein: CAWNRGWGTEAFF.

The CDR3 loop is CASSILSTSGSPYEQYF. The CDR3 DNA sequence: TGTGCCAGTAGTATCCTCTCGACTAGCGGGAGTCCCTACGAGCAGTACTTC. This chain links TRBV19 with TRBJ2-7; 12 nucleotides align to TRBD2. V shed 3 bases and J 2 bases; nucleotides not matched to a gene: 8. The CDR3 is 17 amino acids. Germline loops: CDR1 LNHDA, CDR2 SQIVND (reference sequence).

The rearrangement links TRBV11-2 to TRBJ2-1; TRBD2 aligns across 12 bases. Germline V gene sequence: CDR1 SGHAT, CDR2 FQNNGV. The CDR3 loop spans 15 amino acids. With V trimmed by 5 bases and J by 5 bases, 4 bases remained unmatched. The CDR3 loop reads CASSPLAGGHNEQFF. The CDR3 nucleotides are TGTGCCAGCAGCCCACTAGCGGGGGGTCACAATGAGCAGTTCTTC.

V usage is TRBV10-3 and J usage is TRBJ1-2; unclear D gene. Trimming cost V 8 bases and J 5 bases, with 12 bases left between them. This CDR3 spans 12 amino acids. Per the germline V gene, CDR1 is ENHRY and CDR2 is SYGVKD. CDR3 bases: TGTGCCATCTTGGAGTCGGGGTATGGCTACACCTTC. It yields the protein CAILESGYGYTF.

The chain carries TRBV6-4 and TRBJ2-3, with 9 bases lining up with TRBD1. This CDR3 has 16 residues. Germline CDR1 MRHNA, CDR2 SNTAGT. V gave up 7 bases and J gave up 8 bases; unmatched junction bases: 16. CDR3 protein: CASTSRDRAPWGTQYF. The CDR3 DNA reads as TGTGCCAGCACGTCCCGGGACAGGGCCCCGTGGGGTACGCAGTATTTT.